Sequencing of this TCR beta chain was carried out in a study of blood T cell repertoires in COVID-19. Study details: The United States, Italy and Spain were the sources of the acute and convalescent COVID-19 samples. T cells, B-cell-depleted T cells, or PBMCs supplied cDNA or gDNA.

The V gene's germline CDR1 is SGHRS and CDR2 YFSETQ. The CDR3 sequence is 18 residues long. V lost 4 bases and J lost 8; bases outside the gene matches: 18. In the original processing: Quantification of nucleated cells was approximated via reference gene primer amplification. Assay: immunoSEQ multiplex PCR; the TCRdb copy retains only in-frame clones and omits some. The D gene and trimming were derived from the DNA, and the V and J assignments and clone size from that table. The sample includes fewer than 250,000 clones, around 85% of them seen just once. In this sample, this clone turned up a few times.

The sequencing sample was made of peripheral blood. The sequence derives from a woman aged 60 to 75 with active or convalescent COVID-19. The chain joins TRBV5-1 to TRBJ2-2, with TRBD2 matching over 9 bases. The chain's CDR3 is CASSAILGGTSSLGELFF. The CDR3 bases are TGCGCCAGCAGCGCTATATTGGGCGGGACTAGCTCTTTGGGGGAGCTGTTTTTT.